The entry below describes one T cell receptor (beta chain). Per the authors' pipeline: Counts of nucleated cells, estimated from reference gene primer amplification, were obtained. Using immunoSEQ multiplex PCR, the repertoire was profiled, and TCRdb retains in-frame clones only, with some absent. V, J and clone size are taken as reported in that table, and D and trimming were inferred from the DNA itself. Among roughly 270,000 clones listed, 85% were seen once. The data were obtained in a study of blood T cell repertoires in COVID-19. Study overall: Acute-phase and convalescent COVID-19 samples originated in the United States, Italy and Spain. T cells, B-cell-depleted T cells, or PBMCs provided the cDNA or gDNA that served as material.

Germline V gene data show CDR1 as SGHRS and CDR2 as YFSETQ. V shed 4 bases and J 2 bases; nucleotides not matched to a gene: 5. This CDR3 has 15 amino acids. V gene TRBV5-1 combines with J gene TRBJ2-1, with 8 bases that match TRBD1. Sequencing was carried out using peripheral blood. The sequence was collected from a man over 45 with active or convalescent COVID-19. CDR3 sequence: CASSTDRGPYNEQFF. The CDR3 bases are TGCGCCAGCAGCACCGACAGGGGTCCCTACAATGAGCAGTTCTTC. Based on the CDR3 plus reference TRBV5-1 and TRBJ2-1, the full variable domain is KAGVTQTPRYLIKTRGQQVTLSCSPISGHRSVSWYQQTPGQGLQFLFEYFSETQRNKGNFPGRFSGRQFSNSRSEMNVSTLELGDSALYLCASSTDRGPYNEQFFGPGTRLTVL.